This TCR beta chain stems from a study of blood T cells in healthy people across ages. Notes on the study in general: The study could not conclusively compare naive and antigen-experienced cells, given its unsorted PBMCs.

Using a J-beta primer mix together with a sample-barcoded 5' primer, a second PCR was run for about 6 to 11 cycles. Each TCR beta cDNA got a 12-nucleotide random molecular identifier. A single record per CDR3 protein comes from TCRdb applying MiXCR to the 5' RACE reads. The table shows about 1.8 million distinct CDR3 sequences, with about 49% occurring only once. This clonotype was observed a few times. Its antigen is not known. Healthy Caucasian individuals from Russia aged about 6 to 100 were enrolled as donors. In each sample, at least 7 million PBMCs were isolated. Per germline, CDR1 SGHVS and CDR2 FQNEAQ. This CDR3 spans 17 amino acids. Trimming took off 7 bases at V and 8 bases at J, with 27 bases between the two ends.

The sequenced sample was blood. The chain has TRBV7-8 and TRBJ2-1, with unresolved D. This TCR came from a middle-aged woman in good health. CDR3 DNA: TGTGCCAGCACATCGAAAACCACCCTACTTTTAGTCGATGAGCAGTTCTTC. Translating gives CASTSKTTLLLVDEQFF. Together with reference TRBV7-8 and TRBJ2-1, the CDR3 gives the full variable domain: GAGVSQSPRYKVAKRGQDVALRCDPISGHVSLFWYQQALGQGPEFLTYFQNEAQLDKSGLPSDRFFAERPEGSVSTLKIQRTQQEDSAVYLCASTSKTTLLLVDEQFFGPGTRLTVL.